This T cell receptor beta chain was sequenced in a study of shared clonotypes between healthy human individuals (TCRdb year 2020). Describing the broader study: Two women and a few men aged 18 to 49 years were included in the cohort. For each donor, CD4 naive and CD4 memory were each given three plates, CD8 naive was given two plates, and CD8 memory was given one plate. To estimate repertoire size and how much clonotypes are shared between individuals, the study performed deep sequencing of blood TCR repertoires from about five healthy adults. Per donor, leukapheresis produced somewhere between about 0.9 and 9.5 billion PBMCs. To increase sequencing depth and limit assay-specific biases, different laboratories used diverse techniques to prepare libraries and sequence TCR repertoires.

CDR1 SQVTM and CDR2 ANQGSEA are derived from the germline V gene. The V end loses 0 bases and the J end loses 7 bases, and a stretch of 6 bases separates them. Inclusive of the bounding cysteine and phenylalanine, the CDR3 is 11 residues long. The read is trimmed to its CDR3 DNA, 33 bases read in frame from base 1. Concerning this clone itself: Its specific antigen is unknown. Base quality data are lacking; no much larger clone is found one base away.

The investigation overall reported the following: Rarefaction of sorted-subset datasets indicated incomplete sequencing despite the large sequencing depth. The genetic and exposure-history diversity represented was limited by the small number of donors. Sampling was limited to blood, and TCR repertoires in tissue likely differ from TCR repertoires in blood. Clonotypes shared by all four sorted-subset donors showed higher generation probabilities than non-shared clonotypes. Larger estimated clonotype richness was generally found for naive subsets than for memory subsets. Sharing across a handful of donors was observed for around 5% of naive CD4, 3% to 3.5% of naive CD8, 2% to 2.5% of memory CD4, and over 0.3% of memory CD8 clonotypes. Based on pairwise subsampling, the degree of clonotype sharing among donors was expected to be affected by sequencing depth.

CD8 naive samples were CD45RO-negative cells positively selected for CCR7, giving a CD45RA+CCR7+ population that excluded TemRA cells. Donors were healthy HIV-negative adults with no recently reported acute infections or vaccinations. Only Caucasian adults living in Nashville, Tennessee, USA were represented among the donors. Blood was collected by leukapheresis, and PBMCs were isolated by Ficoll-Histopaque density gradient centrifugation and then cryopreserved in liquid nitrogen vapor phase. Purity and quantity of every magnetically sorted T cell population were checked by analytical flow cytometry. Genomic DNA was isolated from each sorted fraction and quantified by UV absorbance on a Nanodrop 2000c. Using the deep immunoSEQ assay, multiplex PCR amplified TCR CDR3 regions from genomic DNA. Genomic DNA extracted from each cell subset was distributed evenly over all wells of several immunoSEQ 96-well plates, and each plate served as one replicate. Each replicate PCR for sorted subsets received around 200 ng genomic DNA, equal to roughly 30,000 T cell genomes. Purified libraries were measured with a Qubit 3.0 fluorometer, size-checked on a Bioanalyzer 2100, and measured again with the KAPA Library Quantification kit. Every immunoSEQ 96-well plate was sequenced on a dedicated single-read 150-cycle Illumina NextSeq 550 flow cell. The authors' analysis ran thus. Because the immunoSEQ output held only junctional sequences and lacked quality scores, the filtering could not match the filtering applied to full-length reads. To assign V/J genes and CDR3, sequences were annotated using PyIR, a Python wrapper for IgBLAST v1.9, with IMGT germline references. Reads were removed for weak V/J assignments (E-value above 1e-6), missing CDR3, stop codons, out-of-frame junctions, or ambiguous translated residues. A V3J clonotype was defined by an identical inferred V gene, J gene, and CDR3 amino acid sequence. The percentage overlap between two repertoires was calculated by dividing the number of shared unique clonotypes by the size of the smaller repertoire. RTK rarefaction, the Chao1 estimator, and Recon v2.1 estimates of unobserved clonotypes were used to assess repertoire richness. OLGA was used to compute generation probabilities for all TCRbeta clonotypes that the gDNA method yielded from a few donors. The source is immuneACCESS, and TCRdb retained only in-frame sequences with V and J called. Part of the clones is not carried over; for the studies checked, unresolved V genes explain less than half of this, and the remainder is unexplained. That table gives V, J and clone size, and the DNA gave D and trimming. Present in this sample are about 2 million clones, approximately 94% of which were seen just once. Roughly 1% of the sample is held by the ten biggest clonotypes.

The source material was naive CD8+ T cells sorted from blood. The cell subset or site label of this sample denotes: CD45RA+CCR7+. In this chain, TRBV29-1 is recombined with TRBJ1-2, with an unclear D gene assignment. The source is a man aged 18 to 30 in good health. DNA sequence: TGCAGCGTTGAAGATCATGGTGGCTACACCTTC. The translation is CSVEDHGGYTF.